The 24 T cell receptor beta chains below were found in one sample sequenced in a study of blood T cell repertoires in COVID-19 (TCRdb year 2020). The library relied on the immunoSEQ multiplex PCR assay. The clones in this table, taken by TCRdb from immuneACCESS, are in-frame only. Not every clone is retained; where verified, under half of the shortfall comes from an unresolved V gene, and the cause of the rest is unknown. The sample contains some 320,000 clones, 90% of them found a single time. The ten largest clones represent 2% to 3% of the sample. The specimen was PBMCs or T cells enriched from blood (not recorded which). These receptors all come from a man aged 60 to 69 who had recovered from COVID-19.

The CDR3: CASSLLGRDRAGYTF. The CDR3 DNA reads TGTGCCAGCAGCTTATTGGGAAGAGACAGGGCTGGCTACACCTTC. V is TRBV7-9 and J is TRBJ1-2, with 7 bases lining up with TRBD1. V gave up 2 bases and J gave up 7 bases; unmatched junction bases: 10. This CDR3 is built from 15 residues. Germline V lookup: CDR1 SEHNR, CDR2 FQNEAQ (reference sequence).

The sample holds one count of this clone. The rearrangement uses TRBV7-3 and TRBJ2-1, with TRBD2 matching over 8 bases. Germline V gene sequence: CDR1 SGHTA, CDR2 FQGTGA. The V segment lost 4 bases and the J segment 5 bases; nucleotides outside the gene matches: 10. There are 16 residues in the CDR3. CDR3 bases: TGTGCCAGCAGCTCCCAACCCGGGACTAGAAACAATGAGCAGTTCTTC. It codes for CASSSQPGTRNNEQFF.

This chain joins TRBV7-6 and TRBJ2-6; TRBD1 aligns across 9 bases. From germline, CDR1 is SGHVS and CDR2 FNYEAQ. Trimming cost V 2 bases and J 0 bases; bases outside gene matches: 5. The CDR3 runs to 18 residues. The CDR3 loop reads CASSLRTGAFSGANVLTF. DNA for the CDR3: TGTGCCAGCAGCTTAAGGACAGGGGCCTTCTCTGGGGCCAACGTCCTGACTTTC.

The chain couples TRBV7-2 to TRBJ1-5; 7 positions agree with TRBD1. This CDR3 is built from 14 residues. The ends lost 4 bases at V and 7 bases at J; junction bases unmatched: 7. Germline-derived CDR1 and CDR2 are SGHTA and FQGNSA. Here the CDR3 reads CASSSNRGEQPQHF. The DNA of the CDR3 is TGTGCCAGCAGCTCAAACAGGGGAGAACAGCCCCAGCATTTT.

V gene TRBV5-1 combines with J gene TRBJ2-2; 7 nucleotides line up with TRBD1. The CDR3 has 17 amino acids. Per germline, CDR1 SGHRS and CDR2 YFSETQ. With V trimmed by 0 bases and J by 3 bases, 8 bases remained unmatched. CDR3 DNA sequence: TGCGCCAGCAGCTTGGATAGGGGGCTCCAGTACACCGGGGAGCTGTTTTTT. Translated, it gives CASSLDRGLQYTGELFF.

This chain uses TRBV7-9 with TRBJ2-6; D call uncertain. V was trimmed by 0 bases and J by 1 base, leaving 13 bases between them. CDR1 and CDR2 (germline): SEHNR, FQNEAQ (reference sequence). The CDR3 covers 18 residues. The CDR3 DNA is TGTGCCAGCAGCTTAGCGATGGCACCATTATCTGGGGCCAACGTCCTGACTTTC. This gives the protein CASSLAMAPLSGANVLTF.

The chain's CDR3 is CASSADRDTQPETQYF. The CDR3 DNA is TGTGCCAGCAGTGCCGACCGGGACACCCAGCCTGAGACCCAGTACTTC. V usage is TRBV6-1 and J usage is TRBJ2-5, with D perhaps TRBD1 (6 bases). Germline loops: CDR1 MNHNS, CDR2 SASEGT. The CDR3 covers 16 residues. V dropped 4 bases and J dropped 5 bases, with 20 bases sitting between them.

In this sample, this clone turned up once. This chain uses TRBV15 with TRBJ2-7; TRBD2 is a possible D gene (5 bases). V was cut by 3 bases and J by 9 bases, with 12 bases left in between. The CDR3 is made up of 12 amino acids. Germline V gene sequence: CDR1 LNHNV, CDR2 YYDKDF (reference sequence). In DNA form, the CDR3 reads TGTGCCACCAGCAGGGAAACCGGAGGGCAGTACTTC. Protein product: CATSRETGGQYF.

The chain links TRBV24-1 to TRBJ1-1; 7 bases agree with TRBD1. In germline, CDR1 is KGHDR, CDR2 SFDVKD. V lost 4 bases to trimming and J lost 0 bases; unmatched junction nucleotides: 7. The CDR3 runs 16 residues. Written as DNA, the CDR3 is TGTGCCACCAGTGAACCTCTGACAGGGCTGAACACTGAAGCTTTCTTT. Translating gives CATSEPLTGLNTEAFF.

This clone was found once. Here the CDR3 reads CASSYAGFSQPQHF. The DNA for the CDR3 is TGTGCCAGCAGTTACGCCGGGTTCAGCCAGCCCCAGCATTTT. The rearrangement joins TRBV6-6 to TRBJ1-5; D remains ambiguous. Looked up from germline, CDR1 is MNHNY and CDR2 is SVGAGI (reference sequence). The CDR3 totals 14 residues. Trimming cost V 2 bases and J 7 bases, with 12 bases left between them.

The J gene is TRBJ1-5, the V gene TRBV6-4, with TRBD1 as a possible D gene (5 bases). The germline V gene encodes CDR1 MRHNA and CDR2 SNTAGT. The length of the CDR3 is 17 residues. Trimming cost V 8 bases and J 1 base, with 21 bases left between them. DNA of the CDR3: TGTGCCAGCCATAGGGGAGGGGATTTTGGGAGCAATCAGCCCCAGCATTTT. Its protein product is CASHRGGDFGSNQPQHF.

The rearrangement links TRBV7-2 to TRBJ1-5, with 7 positions matching TRBD1. The germline CDR1 and CDR2 sequences are SGHTA and FQGNSA. J was trimmed by 6 bases and V by 5 bases; bases with no gene match: 10. The CDR3 sequence is 15 residues long. As DNA, the CDR3 is TGTGCCAGCAGCCCCCGGACAGGAATTGGTCAGCCCCAGCATTTT. Translating it yields CASSPRTGIGQPQHF. Together with reference TRBV7-2 and TRBJ1-5, the CDR3 gives the full variable domain: GAGVSQSPSNKVTEKGKDVELRCDPISGHTALYWYRQSLGQGLEFLIYFQGNSAPDKSGLPSDRFSAERTGGSVSTLTIQRTQQEDSAVYLCASSPRTGIGQPQHFGDGTRLSIL.

The chain uses TRBV24-1 and TRBJ2-7; D is perhaps TRBD2 (6 bases). The germline gives CDR1 KGHDR, CDR2 SFDVKD. Deletions cut 9 bases from V and 5 bases from J, with 16 bases between. This CDR3 contains 13 residues. CDR3 sequence (DNA): TGTGCCACCGGGAAGGGAGGTGGCAACGAGCAGTACTTC. Translation gives CATGKGGGNEQYF.

This clone was picked up one time. The chain has TRBV7-9 and TRBJ2-1, with 12 bases that match TRBD2. Germline CDR1 reads SEHNR; CDR2 reads FQNEAQ (reference sequence). The CDR3 length is 15 residues. With 4 bases clipped from V and 5 bases from J, the junction kept 3 bases outside the gene matches. The CDR3, as DNA: TGTGCCAGCAGCTCTCTAGCGGGAGGGAACAATGAGCAGTTCTTC. The encoded protein is CASSSLAGGNNEQFF.

This rearrangement joins TRBV18 to TRBJ2-3; a possible D gene is TRBD2 (6 bases). Germline values: CDR1 KGHSH, CDR2 LQKENI. V was clipped by 6 bases and J by 6 bases, with 16 bases between them. This CDR3 has 14 residues. CDR3 protein: CASSRARGADTQYF. The CDR3 DNA follows: TGTGCCAGCTCCCGTGCCCGCGGGGCTGATACGCAGTATTTT.

The V and J genes are TRBV19 and TRBJ1-2, with 9 bases lining up with TRBD1. The V segment lost 6 bases and the J segment 2 bases; nucleotides outside the gene matches: 4. This CDR3 region has 14 residues. From germline, CDR1 is LNHDA and CDR2 SQIVND (reference sequence). In DNA, the CDR3 is TGTGCCAGTAGGCCCGGGACAGGGAACTATGGCTACACCTTC. This encodes CASRPGTGNYGYTF.

A single count supports this clone. The chain uses TRBV15 and TRBJ1-2, with D maybe TRBD1 (6 bases). This CDR3 has 15 amino acids. Trimming pared 4 bases from V and 4 bases from J, leaving 16 bases between. Germline CDR1 and CDR2: LNHNV and YYDKDF (reference sequence). The CDR3 bases are TGTGCCACCAGCATTTGGGGGGGGGCAAGCTATGGCTACACCTTC. It translates to CATSIWGGASYGYTF.

This rearrangement joins TRBV27 to TRBJ2-3; 11 bases fit TRBD2. The germline V gene encodes CDR1 MNHEY and CDR2 SMNVEV (reference sequence). Losses at the gene ends were 8 bases for V and 5 bases for J; bases not matched to a gene: 9. The CDR3 has 15 amino acids. As DNA, the CDR3 is TGTGCCAGCCTGGACTTAGCGGGAGGGCAAGATACGCAGTATTTT. Translated, it gives CASLDLAGGQDTQYF.

This sequence joins TRBV19 and TRBJ2-7; 8 nucleotides align to TRBD2. With V trimmed by 6 bases and J by 2 bases, 9 bases remained unmatched. The CDR3 spans 15 residues. Germline CDR1 LNHDA, CDR2 SQIVND (reference sequence). The CDR3 DNA is TGTGCCAGTAGCATTCGTAGTAGCGGGACCTACGAGCAGTACTTC. Translation gives CASSIRSSGTYEQYF. Using reference TRBV19 and TRBJ2-7 for the parts outside the CDR3, the full variable domain is DGGITQSPKYLFRKEGQNVTLSCEQNLNHDAMYWYRQDPGQGLRLIYYSQIVNDFQKGDIAEGYSVSREKKESFPLTVTSAQKNPTAFYLCASSIRSSGTYEQYFGPGTRLTVT.

The CDR3 sequence: CASIDTGAYTQYF. CDR3 nucleotide sequence: TGTGCCAGCATTGATACGGGAGCATATACGCAGTATTTT. The chain has TRBV2 and TRBJ2-3; D is possibly TRBD2 (6 bases). In germline, CDR1 is SNHLY, CDR2 FYNNEI. Between the trimmed V and J ends, which lost 7 bases and 7 bases, there was a span of 15 bases. CDR3 length: 13 residues.

The chain uses TRBV6-1 and TRBJ1-6; TRBD1 matches at 8 bases. The CDR3 covers 13 residues. The J segment lost 13 bases and the V segment lost 5 bases, leaving 7 bases of the junction unmatched. The germline V gene encodes CDR1 MNHNS and CDR2 SASEGT. CDR3 in amino acids: CASSHGQGVPLHF. The DNA for the CDR3 is TGTGCCAGCAGTCACGGACAGGGTGTTCCCCTCCACTTT.

This clone has only one observation. The J gene is TRBJ2-7, the V gene TRBV4-3; TRBD2 might be the D (5 bases). Per germline, CDR1 LGHNA and CDR2 YSLEER. CDR3 length: 16 amino acids. The V and J ends lost 0 bases and 0 bases respectively, with 12 bases between them. Written as DNA, the CDR3 is TGCGCCAGCAGCCAAGATTCTAGCCAGTACTCCTACGAGCAGTACTTC. Its protein is CASSQDSSQYSYEQYF.

The V call is TRBV18, the J call TRBJ1-1; the match to TRBD1 covers 7 bases. This CDR3 region has 13 residues. The ends lost 3 bases at V and 5 bases at J; junction bases unmatched: 3. Germline V gene sequence: CDR1 KGHSH, CDR2 LQKENI. CDR3 DNA: TGTGCCAGCTCACCTACAGGGGTGACTGAAGCTTTCTTT. Translated, it gives CASSPTGVTEAFF. Variable domain in full (rest from reference TRBV18 and TRBJ1-1): NAGVMQNPRHLVRRRGQEARLRCSPMKGHSHVYWYRQLPEEGLKFMVYLQKENIIDESGMPKERFSAEFPKEGPSILRIQQVVRGDSAAYFCASSPTGVTEAFFGQGTRLTVV.

V and J are TRBV11-3 and TRBJ1-3; 8 bases are shared with TRBD1. The length of the CDR3 is 17 residues. Germline V gene lookup returns CDR1 SGHNT and CDR2 YENEEA. V lost 1 base and J lost 0; bases outside the gene matches: 5. The CDR3 nucleotides are TGTGCCAGCAGCTTAGGGCAGGGGGCCTTCTCTGGAAACACCATATATTTT. Translating it yields CASSLGQGAFSGNTIYF. The full variable domain, rest sourced from reference TRBV11-3 and TRBJ1-3, is EAGVVQSPRYKIIEKKQPVAFWCNPISGHNTLYWYLQNLGQGPELLIRYENEEAVDDSQLPKDRFSAERLKGVDSTLKIQPAELGDSAVYLCASSLGQGAFSGNTIYFGEGSWLTVV.